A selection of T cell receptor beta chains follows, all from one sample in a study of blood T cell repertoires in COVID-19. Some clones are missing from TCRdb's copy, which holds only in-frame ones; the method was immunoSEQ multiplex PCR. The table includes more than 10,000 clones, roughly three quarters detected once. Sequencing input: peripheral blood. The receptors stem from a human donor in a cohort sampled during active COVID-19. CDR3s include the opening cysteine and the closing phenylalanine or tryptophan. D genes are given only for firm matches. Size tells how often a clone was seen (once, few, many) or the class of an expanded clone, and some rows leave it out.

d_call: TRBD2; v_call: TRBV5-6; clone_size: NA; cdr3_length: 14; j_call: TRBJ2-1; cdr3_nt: TGTGCCAGCAGCTTGAGCGGGGGGGCCTTTGAGCAGTTCTTC; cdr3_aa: CASSLSGGAFEQFF
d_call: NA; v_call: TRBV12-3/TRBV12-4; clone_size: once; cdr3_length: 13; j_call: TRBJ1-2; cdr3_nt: TGTGCCAGCAGTGGACAGCCAAACTATGGCTACACCTTC; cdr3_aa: CASSGQPNYGYTF
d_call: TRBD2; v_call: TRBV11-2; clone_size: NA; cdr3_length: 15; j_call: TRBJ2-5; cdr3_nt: TGTGCCAGCAGCGGTGGACTAGTCTCCGGTCAGACCCAGTACTTC; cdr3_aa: CASSGGLVSGQTQYF
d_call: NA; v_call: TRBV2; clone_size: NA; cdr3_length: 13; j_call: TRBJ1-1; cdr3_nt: TGTGCCACCGTCAGACAAACCAACACTGAAGCTTTCTTT; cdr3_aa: CATVRQTNTEAFF
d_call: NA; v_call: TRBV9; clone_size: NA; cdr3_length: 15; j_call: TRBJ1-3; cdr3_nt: TGTGCCAGCAGCTCGGAAACGGGCTCTGGAAACACCATATATTTT; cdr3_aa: CASSSETGSGNTIYF
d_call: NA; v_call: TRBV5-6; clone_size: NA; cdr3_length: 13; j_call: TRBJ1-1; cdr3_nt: TGTGCCAGCAGACTTACAGGGAGCACTGAAGCTTTCTTT; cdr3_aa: CASRLTGSTEAFF
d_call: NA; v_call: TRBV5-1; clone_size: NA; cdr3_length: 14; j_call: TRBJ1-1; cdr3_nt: TGCGCCAGCAGCTTGGGGAGAGAAAACCCTGAAGCTTTCTTT; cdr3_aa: CASSLGRENPEAFF
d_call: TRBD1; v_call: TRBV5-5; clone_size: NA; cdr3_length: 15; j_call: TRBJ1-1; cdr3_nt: TGTGCCAGCAGCCCACGGACAGGGAAGAACACTGAAGCTTTCTTT; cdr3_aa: CASSPRTGKNTEAFF
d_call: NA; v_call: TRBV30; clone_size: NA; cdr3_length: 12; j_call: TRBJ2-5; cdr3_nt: TGTGCCTGGGCCCCCGTTAGTGTGACCCAGTACTTC; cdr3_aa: CAWAPVSVTQYF
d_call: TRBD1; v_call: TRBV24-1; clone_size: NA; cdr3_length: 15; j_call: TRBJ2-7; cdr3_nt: TGTGCCACCAGTGATTCCTGGACAGGGGCCTACGAGCAGTACTTC; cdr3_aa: CATSDSWTGAYEQYF
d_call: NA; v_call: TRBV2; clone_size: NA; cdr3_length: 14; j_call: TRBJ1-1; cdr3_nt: TGTGCCAGCAGGATCAGGGCGGAGAACACTGAAGCTTTCTTT; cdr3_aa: CASRIRAENTEAFF
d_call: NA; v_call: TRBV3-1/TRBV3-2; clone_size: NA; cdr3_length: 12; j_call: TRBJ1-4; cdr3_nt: TGTGCCAGCAGCCAAGACCGTGAAAAACTGTTTTTT; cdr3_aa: CASSQDREKLFF
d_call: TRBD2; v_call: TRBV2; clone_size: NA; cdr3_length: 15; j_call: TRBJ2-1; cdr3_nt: TGTGCCAGCACTCAGCGACTAGCAGACTACAATGAGCAGTTCTTC; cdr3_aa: CASTQRLADYNEQFF
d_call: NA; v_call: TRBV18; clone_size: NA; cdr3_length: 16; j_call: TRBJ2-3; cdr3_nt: TGTGCCAGCTCATGGGACTCCCCCTGGGCACTTGATACGCAGTATTTT; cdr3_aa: CASSWDSPWALDTQYF
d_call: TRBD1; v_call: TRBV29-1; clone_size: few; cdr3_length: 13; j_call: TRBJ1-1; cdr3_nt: TGCAGCGTTGCGAGGGGGCCCGACACTGAAGCTTTCTTT; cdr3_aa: CSVARGPDTEAFF
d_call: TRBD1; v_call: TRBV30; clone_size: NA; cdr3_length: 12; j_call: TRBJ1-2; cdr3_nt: TGTGCCTGGAGCCAGGGACAGCCTGGCTACACCTTC; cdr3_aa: CAWSQGQPGYTF
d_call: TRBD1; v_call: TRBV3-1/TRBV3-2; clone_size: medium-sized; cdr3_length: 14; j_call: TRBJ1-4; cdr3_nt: TGTGCCAGCAGACCCACAGGGGGCCGGGAAAAACTGTTTTTT; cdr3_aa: CASRPTGGREKLFF
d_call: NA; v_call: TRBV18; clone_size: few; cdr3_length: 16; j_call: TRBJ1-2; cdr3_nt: TGTGCCAGCTCACCACCGAGGGCCGAGGTTAACTATGGCTACACCTTC; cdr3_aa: CASSPPRAEVNYGYTF
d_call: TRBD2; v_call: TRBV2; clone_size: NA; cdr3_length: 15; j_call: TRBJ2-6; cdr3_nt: TGTGCCAGTAAGACTAGCAGCTCTGGGGCCAACGTCCTGACTTTC; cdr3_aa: CASKTSSSGANVLTF
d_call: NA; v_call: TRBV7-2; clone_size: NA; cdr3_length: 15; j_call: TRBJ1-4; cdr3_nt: TGTGCCAGCAGCTTACAGGATTATCCGACCGAAAAACTGTTTTTT; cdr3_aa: CASSLQDYPTEKLFF
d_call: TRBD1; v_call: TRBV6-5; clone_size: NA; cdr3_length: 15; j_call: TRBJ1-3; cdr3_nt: TGTGCCAGCAGGCCCGACAGGGGCTCTGGAAACACCATATATTTT; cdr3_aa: CASRPDRGSGNTIYF